Described below is a single TCR beta chain sequence and its context. Antigen specificity is unknown. These data belong to a study of T cell responses to AZD1222 COVID-19 vaccine. The study's findings and limits: Recipients of two AZD1222 doses showed rising Spike-specific TCR breadth and depth.

Only in-frame clones appear in the TCRdb table, and some are missing; sequencing was by immunoSEQ multiplex PCR. There are 200,000 to 250,000 clones in the sample; around 94% occur only once, and around 1.5% lies in the top ten. CDR3 length: 16 residues. Germline values: CDR1 SEHNR, CDR2 FQNEAQ (reference sequence). The V end lost 0 bases, the J end lost 2 bases, and 12 bases lay between the germline ends. The origin of this receptor is an adult who received the MenACWY meningococcal vaccine as a control. The genes are TRBV7-9 and TRBJ2-3, with D maybe TRBD2 (6 bases). The sample was peripheral blood, taken 28 days after the second dose of the MenACWY control vaccine. The CDR3 DNA is TGTGCCAGCAGCTTAGCGGGGGGAGGCCCCACAGATACGCAGTATTTT. It is translated as CASSLAGGGPTDTQYF.